This T cell receptor (beta chain) came from a study of blood T cells in healthy people across ages. Per the germline V gene, CDR1 is SQVTM and CDR2 is ANQGSEA. The CDR3 spans 13 residues. V was clipped by 2 bases and J by 8 bases; unmatched bases: 5. In its sample, this clonotype was seen a few times. Its antigen is not known. Findings of the study overall: TCR beta diversity, measured per million T cells, fell in a roughly linear way with age.

Alongside a J-beta primer mix, a sample-barcoded 5' primer served in a second PCR lasting 7 to 11 cycles. TCRdb reprocessed the 5' RACE reads via MiXCR and lists one record per CDR3 protein. The sample consists of over 1,500,000 distinct CDR3 sequences, roughly two fifths of them appearing once. This sequence joins TRBV29-1 and TRBJ2-5; 10 bases fit TRBD2. This TCR derives from a human donor in good health. Sequenced sample: blood. CDR3 amino acids: CSVELAGVRTQYF. The CDR3 DNA is TGCAGCGTTGAACTAGCGGGGGTGAGAACCCAGTACTTC. The complete variable domain, with remaining parts taken from reference TRBV29-1 and TRBJ2-5, reads SAVISQKPSRDICQRGTSLTIQCQVDSQVTMMFWYRQQPGQSLTLIATANQGSEATYESGFVIDKFPISRPNLTFSTLTVSNMSPEDSSIYLCSVELAGVRTQYFGPGTRLLVL.